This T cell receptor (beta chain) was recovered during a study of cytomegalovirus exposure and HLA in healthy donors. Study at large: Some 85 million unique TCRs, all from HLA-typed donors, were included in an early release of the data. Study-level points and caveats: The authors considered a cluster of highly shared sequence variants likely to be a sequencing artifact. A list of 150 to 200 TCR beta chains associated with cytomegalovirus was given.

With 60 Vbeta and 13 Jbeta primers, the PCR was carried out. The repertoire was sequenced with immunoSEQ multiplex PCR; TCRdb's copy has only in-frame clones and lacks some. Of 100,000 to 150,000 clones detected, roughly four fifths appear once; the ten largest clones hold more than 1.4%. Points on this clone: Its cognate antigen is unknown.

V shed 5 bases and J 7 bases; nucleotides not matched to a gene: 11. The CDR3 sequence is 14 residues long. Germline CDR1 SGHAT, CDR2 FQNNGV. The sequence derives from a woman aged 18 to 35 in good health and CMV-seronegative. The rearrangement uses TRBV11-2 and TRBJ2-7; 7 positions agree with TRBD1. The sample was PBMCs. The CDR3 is CASSLGTAPREQYF. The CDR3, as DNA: TGTGCCAGCAGCCTCGGGACAGCCCCTAGAGAGCAGTACTTC.